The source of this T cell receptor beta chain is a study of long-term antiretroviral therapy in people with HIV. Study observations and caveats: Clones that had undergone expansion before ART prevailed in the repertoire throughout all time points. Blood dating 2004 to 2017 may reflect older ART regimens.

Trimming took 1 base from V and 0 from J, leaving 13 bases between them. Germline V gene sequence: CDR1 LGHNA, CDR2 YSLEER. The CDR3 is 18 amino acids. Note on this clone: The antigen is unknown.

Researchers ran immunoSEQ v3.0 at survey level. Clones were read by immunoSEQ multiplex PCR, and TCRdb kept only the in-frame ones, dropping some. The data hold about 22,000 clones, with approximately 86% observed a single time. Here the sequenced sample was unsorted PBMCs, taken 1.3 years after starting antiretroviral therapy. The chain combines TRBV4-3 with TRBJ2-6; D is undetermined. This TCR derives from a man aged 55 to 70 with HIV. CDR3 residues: CASSQVGHSYSGANVLTF. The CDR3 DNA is TGCGCCAGCAGCCAAGTCGGGCACAGTTACTCTGGGGCCAACGTCCTGACTTTC.